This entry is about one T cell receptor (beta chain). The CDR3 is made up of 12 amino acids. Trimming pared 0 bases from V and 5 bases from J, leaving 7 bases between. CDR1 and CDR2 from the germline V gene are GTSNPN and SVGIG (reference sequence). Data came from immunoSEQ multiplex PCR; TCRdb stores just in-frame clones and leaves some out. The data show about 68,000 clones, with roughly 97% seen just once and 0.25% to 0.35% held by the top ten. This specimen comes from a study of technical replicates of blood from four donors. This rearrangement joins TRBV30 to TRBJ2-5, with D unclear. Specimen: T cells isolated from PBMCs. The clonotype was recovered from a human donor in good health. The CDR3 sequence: CAWSVFSETQYF. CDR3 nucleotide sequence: TGTGCCTGGAGTGTATTCTCGGAGACCCAGTACTTC.